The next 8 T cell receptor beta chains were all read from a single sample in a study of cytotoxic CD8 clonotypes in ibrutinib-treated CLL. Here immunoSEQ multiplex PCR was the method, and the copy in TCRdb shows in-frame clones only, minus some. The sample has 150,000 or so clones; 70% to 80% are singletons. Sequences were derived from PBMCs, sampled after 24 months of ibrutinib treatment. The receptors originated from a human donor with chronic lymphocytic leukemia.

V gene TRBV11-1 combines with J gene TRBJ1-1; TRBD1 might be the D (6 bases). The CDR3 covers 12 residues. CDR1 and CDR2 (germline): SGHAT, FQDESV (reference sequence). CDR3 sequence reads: CATATGNTEAFF. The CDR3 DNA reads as TGTGCGACAGCGACAGGGAACACTGAAGCTTTCTTT.

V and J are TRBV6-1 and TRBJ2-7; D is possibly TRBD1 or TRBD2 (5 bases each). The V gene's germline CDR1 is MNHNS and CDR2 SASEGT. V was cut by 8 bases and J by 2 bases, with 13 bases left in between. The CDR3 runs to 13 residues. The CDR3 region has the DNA TGTGCCAGCTGGGACGGCCTCGCCTACGAGCAGTACTTC. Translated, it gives CASWDGLAYEQYF.

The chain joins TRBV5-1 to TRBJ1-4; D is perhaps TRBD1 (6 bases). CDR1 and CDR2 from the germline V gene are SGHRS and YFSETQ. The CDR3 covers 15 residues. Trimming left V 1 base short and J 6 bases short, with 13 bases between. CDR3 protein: CASSLKPGVDEKLFF. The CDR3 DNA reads TGCGCCAGCAGCTTGAAGCCAGGGGTGGATGAAAAACTGTTTTTT.

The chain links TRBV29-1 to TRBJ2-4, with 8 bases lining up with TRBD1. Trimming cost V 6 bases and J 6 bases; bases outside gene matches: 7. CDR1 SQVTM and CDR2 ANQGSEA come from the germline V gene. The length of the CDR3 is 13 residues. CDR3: CSVVRDRLNIQYF. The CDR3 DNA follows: TGCAGCGTCGTCCGGGACAGGCTAAACATTCAGTACTTC.

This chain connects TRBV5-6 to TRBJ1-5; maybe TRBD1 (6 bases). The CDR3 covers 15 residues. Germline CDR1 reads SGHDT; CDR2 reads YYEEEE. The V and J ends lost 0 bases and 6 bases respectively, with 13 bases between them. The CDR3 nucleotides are TGTGCCAGCAGCTTGGCCCGGGGGCTCGGTCAGCCCCAGCATTTT. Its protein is CASSLARGLGQPQHF. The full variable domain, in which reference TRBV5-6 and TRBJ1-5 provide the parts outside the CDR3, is DAGVTQSPTHLIKTRGQQVTLRCSPKSGHDTVSWYQQALGQGPQFIFQYYEEEERQRGNFPDRFSGHQFPNYSSELNVNALLLGDSALYLCASSLARGLGQPQHFGDGTRLSIL.

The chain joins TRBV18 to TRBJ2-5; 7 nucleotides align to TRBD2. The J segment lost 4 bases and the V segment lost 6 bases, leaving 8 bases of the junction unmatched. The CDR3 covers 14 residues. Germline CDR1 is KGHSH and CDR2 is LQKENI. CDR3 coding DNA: TGTGCCAGCTCTTGGCGGGAGATAGGAGAGACCCAGTACTTC. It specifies CASSWREIGETQYF.

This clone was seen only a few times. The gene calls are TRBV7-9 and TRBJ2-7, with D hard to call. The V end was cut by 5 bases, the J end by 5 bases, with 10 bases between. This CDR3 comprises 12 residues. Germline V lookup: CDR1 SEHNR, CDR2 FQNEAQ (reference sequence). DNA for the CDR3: TGTGCCAGCAGCCTTGACTGGGACGAGCAGTACTTC. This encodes CASSLDWDEQYF.

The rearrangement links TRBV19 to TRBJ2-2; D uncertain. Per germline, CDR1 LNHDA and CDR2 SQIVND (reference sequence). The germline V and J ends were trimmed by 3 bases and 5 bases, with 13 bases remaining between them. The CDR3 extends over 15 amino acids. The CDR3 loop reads CASSIGQVGTGELFF. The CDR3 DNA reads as TGTGCCAGTAGTATCGGGCAGGTTGGGACCGGGGAGCTGTTTTTT.